One T cell receptor beta chain is described in this entry. No antigen is known for it. These data come from a study of CXCR3-negative and CXCR3-positive naive CD8 T cells. TRB cDNA was prepared as libraries by UMI-labeled 5' RACE. TCRdb re-called the 5' RACE reads and gives one entry per CDR3 protein, without DNA. The sample has 25,000 to 35,000 distinct CDR3 sequences. Germline V lookup: CDR1 MDHEN, CDR2 SYDVKM. CDR3 size: 17 residues. The study, taken as a whole, reports: For memory CD8+ cells diversity was much lower, but both naive subsets had comparably high diversity.

Sequencing was performed on memory CD8+ T cells from blood. V is TRBV28 and J is TRBJ2-7; the TRBD2 assignment by TCRdb is unverifiable without DNA. The sequence was obtained from a human donor in good health. Some clones in this sample may be carry-over from other donors' samples. CDR3 residues: CASSSRYPREYGNEQYF.